A single sample gave rise to the 14 T cell receptor beta chains below, sequenced in a study of blood T cell repertoires in COVID-19. TCRdb keeps only in-frame clones here, not all; method: immunoSEQ multiplex PCR. The sample yields hundreds of thousands of clones, approximately 84% seen once. What was sequenced was PBMCs or T cells enriched from blood (not recorded which). These TCRs come from a man in his forties who had recovered from COVID-19.

The chain links TRBV9 to TRBJ2-1; tentative D call: TRBD2 (7 bases). The length of the CDR3 is 15 residues. The V gene's germline CDR1 is SGDLS and CDR2 YYNGEE. Trimming cost V 4 bases and J 2 bases, with 13 bases left between them. The CDR3 is CASSLRGGPYNEQFF. DNA of the CDR3: TGTGCCAGCAGCCTCCGCGGGGGCCCCTACAATGAGCAGTTCTTC.

The chain recombines TRBV2 with TRBJ1-1, with unresolved D. The CDR3 covers 12 residues. V lost 7 bases and J 1 base, leaving 7 bases between the germline ends. CDR1 and CDR2 (germline): SNHLY, FYNNEI. The DNA for the CDR3 is TGTGCCAGCATGGCGGGGAACACTGAAGCTTTCTTT. Protein product: CASMAGNTEAFF. Filled out from reference TRBV2 and TRBJ1-1, the complete variable domain reads EPEVTQTPSHQVTQMGQEVILRCVPISNHLYFYWYRQILGQKVEFLVSFYNNEISEKSEIFDDQFSVERPDGSNFTLKIRSTKLEDSAMYFCASMAGNTEAFFGQGTRLTVV.

The rearrangement joins TRBV4-1 to TRBJ2-3, with a tentative D call TRBD1 (5 bases). V lost 4 bases and J 5 bases, leaving 10 bases between the germline ends. This CDR3 spans 13 amino acids. Germline V gives CDR1 MGHRA, CDR2 YSYEKL. The chain's CDR3 is CASSRLREDTQYF. The CDR3 DNA is TGCGCCAGCAGCCGCCTCAGGGAAGATACGCAGTATTTT.

The rearrangement joins TRBV5-1 to TRBJ1-1, with 11 nucleotides matching TRBD1. Trimming at V came to 3 bases and at J to 3 bases, leaving 7 bases not matched to a gene. Per germline, CDR1 SGHRS and CDR2 YFSETQ. The CDR3 sequence is 16 residues long. The CDR3: CASSSGQGALDTEAFF. The CDR3 region has the DNA TGCGCCAGCAGCTCCGGACAGGGGGCTTTGGACACTGAAGCTTTCTTT.

The rearrangement uses TRBV7-8 and TRBJ2-5; TRBD1 agrees at 7 bases. Germline V gives CDR1 SGHVS, CDR2 FQNEAQ. V shed 1 base and J 2 bases; nucleotides not matched to a gene: 4. There are 15 residues in the CDR3. CDR3 sequence: CASSLVGRGQETQYF. The CDR3 nucleotides are TGTGCCAGCAGCTTAGTGGGCAGGGGGCAAGAGACCCAGTACTTC.

This clone was counted once. The chain uses TRBV6-5 and TRBJ1-5, with D hard to call. The V end was cut by 0 bases, the J end by 0 bases, with 6 bases between. Germline V gene lookup returns CDR1 MNHEY and CDR2 SVGAGI. This CDR3 contains 15 residues. CDR3 protein: CASSYSQYSNQPQHF. The CDR3 DNA follows: TGTGCCAGCAGTTACTCACAGTATAGCAATCAGCCCCAGCATTTT.

The chain links TRBV6-5 to TRBJ1-2, with a possible D match to TRBD1 (5 bases). Trimming cost V 0 bases and J 6 bases, with 8 bases left between them. The CDR3 has 13 residues. Germline CDR1 MNHEY, CDR2 SVGAGI. The CDR3 loop is CASSYSGEDGYTF. CDR3 in DNA: TGTGCCAGCAGTTACTCGGGGGAGGATGGCTACACCTTC.

Regarding this clone: This CDR3 is also generated by other DNA sequences in the sample. The V gene is TRBV7-3, the J gene TRBJ2-2, with D uncertain. Germline V CDR1 and CDR2: SGHTA, FQGTGA. This CDR3 contains 13 residues. V lost 1 base and J 4 bases, leaving 4 bases between the germline ends. This CDR3 is CASSLSGTGELFF. The CDR3, as DNA: TGTGCCAGCAGCTTAAGCGGCACCGGGGAGCTGTTTTTT.

The chain recombines TRBV19 with TRBJ1-4; tentative D call: TRBD1 (5 bases). In germline, CDR1 is LNHDA, CDR2 SQIVND (reference sequence). This CDR3 spans 15 amino acids. Trimming took 3 bases from V and 7 from J, leaving 15 bases between them. The CDR3, as DNA: TGTGCCAGTAGTATCCGCTGGGGGGATCTTGAAAAACTGTTTTTT. Protein: CASSIRWGDLEKLFF.

This chain links TRBV5-1 with TRBJ1-2; 7 positions match TRBD1. Germline V gene data show CDR1 as SGHRS and CDR2 as YFSETQ. V lost 3 bases and J lost 3; bases outside the gene matches: 8. The CDR3 has 15 residues. The CDR3, as DNA: TGCGCCAGCAGCTCTAGCCGAGACAGGGACTATGGCTACACCTTC. This encodes CASSSSRDRDYGYTF.

The chain is built from TRBV28 and TRBJ1-2; D unresolved. Germline lookup yields CDR1 MDHEN and CDR2 SYDVKM. The germline V and J ends were trimmed by 6 bases and 4 bases, with 18 bases remaining between them. CDR3 length: 15 residues. CDR3 DNA sequence: TGTGCCAGCAGGCTAGATGTTCCTTTGGGCTATGGCTACACCTTC. It is translated as CASRLDVPLGYGYTF.

CDR3 loop: CASRPGQGGQPQHF. CDR3 DNA sequence: TGTGCCAGCAGACCCGGACAGGGCGGGCAGCCCCAGCATTTT. This sequence joins TRBV6-5 and TRBJ1-5, with 8 bases that match TRBD1. Germline CDR1 and CDR2: MNHEY and SVGAGI. The CDR3 totals 14 residues. The V gene end was trimmed by 6 bases and the J gene end by 7 bases; junction bases not matched to a gene: 8.

The V call is TRBV30, the J call TRBJ1-4; TRBD1 matches at 7 bases. Germline V gene data show CDR1 as GTSNPN and CDR2 as SVGIG (reference sequence). Trimming removed 2 bases from V and 2 bases from J; junction bases left unmatched: 5. The CDR3 is made up of 15 amino acids. CDR3 protein: CAWSTGATTNEKLFF. DNA for the CDR3: TGTGCCTGGAGTACAGGGGCGACGACTAATGAAAAACTGTTTTTT.

This clone was seen just once. The J gene is TRBJ2-7, the V gene TRBV30; 8 bases match TRBD1. Trimming took 2 bases from V and 2 from J; bases not matched to a gene: 5. The V gene's germline CDR1 is GTSNPN and CDR2 SVGIG (reference sequence). The CDR3 is made up of 14 amino acids. Here the CDR3 DNA reads TGTGCCTGGAGTCCCGGACAGGGAGCCTACGAGCAGTACTTC. Residues: CAWSPGQGAYEQYF.